These T cell receptor beta chains were read from a single sample in a study of blood T cell repertoires in COVID-19. The repertoire was sequenced with immunoSEQ multiplex PCR; TCRdb's copy has only in-frame clones and lacks some. The data show approximately 200,000 clones, around 80% seen once. Sequenced sample: peripheral blood. The receptors stem from a woman of 80 years or more with COVID-19, enrolled during active disease. Both conserved end residues are part of each CDR3. D genes are given only for firm matches. Not every row has a clone size; where given, it reads once, few, many or a size class.

>TRBD2|TRBJ2-7|TRBV11-2|NA
CASSLASGTYEQYF
TGTGCCAGCAGCTTAGCTAGCGGCACCTACGAGCAGTACTTC
>TRBD2|TRBJ2-3|TRBV6-2/TRBV6-3|NA
CASSARPLKRELTDTQYF
TGTGCCAGCAGTGCCCGGCCCCTGAAGCGGGAGCTCACAGATACGCAGTATTTT
>NA|TRBJ2-1|TRBV7-9|NA
CASRRAQYNEQFF
TGTGCCAGCAGGCGGGCCCAATACAATGAGCAGTTCTTC
>NA|TRBJ1-3|TRBV3-1/TRBV3-2|NA
CASSTRQTPSGNTIYF
TGTGCCAGCAGCACGCGACAGACCCCCTCTGGAAACACCATATATTTT
>NA|TRBJ1-5|TRBV3-1/TRBV3-2|NA
CASSQDSDIQPQHF
TGTGCCAGCAGCCAAGATAGTGACATCCAGCCCCAGCATTTT
>NA|TRBJ1-1|TRBV7-9|NA
CASTFGGRNTEAFF
TGTGCCAGCACCTTCGGAGGGCGGAACACTGAAGCTTTCTTT
>NA|TRBJ2-7|TRBV28|NA
CASSFGQYYEQYF
TGTGCCAGCAGTTTCGGACAGTATTACGAGCAGTACTTC
>TRBD2|TRBJ2-4|TRBV30|once
CAWSAKLAGAYIQYF
TGTGCCTGGAGTGCTAAACTAGCGGGGGCTTACATTCAGTACTTC
>NA|TRBJ1-2|TRBV7-9|NA
CASSFGGVNYGYTF
TGTGCCAGCAGCTTCGGGGGGGTCAACTATGGCTACACCTTC
>NA|TRBJ1-1|TRBV5-8|NA
CASSLGQNEAFF
TGTGCCAGCAGCTTGGGACAGAACGAAGCTTTCTTT
>TRBD1|TRBJ2-7|TRBV6-5|NA
CASSWTGAYEQYF
TGTGCCAGCAGTTGGACAGGGGCCTACGAGCAGTACTTC
>NA|TRBJ1-1|TRBV6-5|NA
CASRRRADTEAFF
TGTGCCAGCAGAAGGAGGGCGGACACTGAAGCTTTCTTT
>NA|TRBJ1-2|TRBV28|NA
CASYPDRSGLLFYGYTF
TGTGCCAGCTACCCAGACAGGTCCGGTCTCCTTTTTTATGGCTACACCTTC
>NA|TRBJ2-5|TRBV9|NA
CASSRLARGGQETQYF
TGTGCCAGCAGCAGATTAGCGAGGGGGGGCCAAGAGACCCAGTACTTC
>TRBD1|TRBJ2-7|TRBV29-1|once
CSGQGTLSYEQYF
TGCAGCGGACAGGGAACCCTCTCCTACGAGCAGTACTTC
>NA|TRBJ2-3|TRBV5-4|NA
CASSLDWGQTQYF
TGTGCCAGCAGCTTGGACTGGGGCCAAACGCAGTATTTT
>NA|TRBJ2-7|TRBV7-2|NA
CASSLAAFPYEQYF
TGTGCCAGCAGCTTAGCAGCGTTCCCCTACGAGCAGTACTTC
>TRBD2|TRBJ2-3|TRBV5-4|NA
CASSRGGGVTTDTQYF
TGTGCCAGCAGCCGGGGGGGCGGGGTAACCACAGATACGCAGTATTTT
>NA|TRBJ2-7|TRBV2|NA
CASSAFHEQYF
TGTGCCAGCAGTGCATTCCACGAGCAGTACTTC
>TRBD1|TRBJ2-7|TRBV5-1|few
CASSHLTFGTGSYEQYF
TGCGCCAGCAGCCATCTCACCTTCGGGACAGGGTCCTACGAGCAGTACTTC
>TRBD2|TRBJ2-1|TRBV4-2|NA
CASSQGGSSGGYNEQFF
TGTGCCAGCAGCCAAGGGGGGTCTAGCGGGGGTTACAATGAGCAGTTCTTC
>TRBD1|TRBJ1-6|TRBV11-2|NA
CASSLDKDRGLQNSPLHF
TGTGCCAGCAGCTTAGATAAAGACAGGGGGCTCCAAAATTCACCCCTCCACTTT
>TRBD2|TRBJ2-2|TRBV9|NA
CASSDLGALAGGLTGELFF
TGTGCCAGCAGCGACCTAGGGGCTTTGGCGGGGGGATTAACCGGGGAGCTGTTTTTT
>TRBD1|TRBJ1-2|TRBV7-9|NA
CASSFTGTGSGYTF
TGTGCCAGCAGCTTCACCGGGACAGGGTCTGGCTACACCTTC
>TRBD2|TRBJ2-7|TRBV27|NA
CASSLLAGAYEQYF
TGTGCCAGCAGTTTACTAGCGGGAGCCTACGAGCAGTACTTC
>NA|TRBJ1-5|TRBV19|NA
CASSSGEGYSNQPQHF
TGTGCCAGTAGTTCTGGGGAGGGCTATAGCAATCAGCCCCAGCATTTT
>TRBD2|TRBJ2-2|TRBV7-3|NA
CASSLAGAGELFF
TGTGCCAGCAGCCTAGCGGGGGCCGGGGAGCTGTTTTTT
>TRBD1|TRBJ1-2|TRBV6-2/TRBV6-3|few
CASSPRTGDGYTF
TGTGCCAGCAGCCCCCGGACAGGGGATGGCTACACCTTC
>NA|TRBJ1-1|TRBV10-3|once
CAISERTNRAATEAFF
TGTGCCATCAGTGAGAGGACAAACCGGGCTGCAACTGAAGCTTTCTTT
>NA|TRBJ1-6|TRBV27|once
CASSPLNSPLHF
TGTGCCAGCAGTCCCCTCAATTCACCCCTCCACTTT
>TRBD2|TRBJ2-7|TRBV5-1|NA
CASSLAGGLLEQYF
TGCGCCAGCAGCTTGGCGGGAGGGCTACTCGAGCAGTACTTC
>TRBD1|TRBJ2-1|TRBV6-2/TRBV6-3|few
CASSYDRQGQKSDEQFF
TGTGCCAGCAGTTACGACAGACAGGGGCAGAAATCGGATGAGCAGTTCTTC
>TRBD1|TRBJ1-2|TRBV19|NA
CASSSWTGHGYTF
TGTGCCAGTAGTTCTTGGACAGGGCATGGCTACACCTTC
>NA|TRBJ2-1|TRBV18|NA
CASSFGGDSYNEQFF
TGTGCCAGCTCGTTTGGCGGGGATTCCTACAATGAGCAGTTCTTC
>TRBD1|TRBJ1-2|TRBV5-4|NA
CASSIDRGHYYGYTF
TGTGCCAGCAGCATAGACAGGGGGCATTACTATGGCTACACCTTC
>NA|TRBJ2-5|TRBV5-1|NA
CASSLSQGIETQYF
TGCGCCAGCAGCTTGAGTCAGGGGATTGAGACCCAGTACTTC
>NA|TRBJ2-7|TRBV19|once
CASSIGPGIPYEQYF
TGTGCCAGTAGTATAGGGCCAGGCATTCCCTACGAGCAGTACTTC
>TRBD1|TRBJ2-3|TRBV29-1|once
CSVEDQVGTGLDTQYF
TGCAGCGTTGAAGATCAGGTTGGGACAGGGCTGGATACGCAGTATTTT
>TRBD1|TRBJ1-4|TRBV19|NA
CASSIGARGKDEKLFF
TGTGCCAGTAGTATAGGGGCCAGGGGGAAGGATGAAAAACTGTTTTTT
>TRBD1|TRBJ2-5|TRBV7-8|NA
CASSLTGGVRETQYF
TGTGCCAGCAGCTTGACAGGGGGAGTGCGGGAGACCCAGTACTTC
>TRBD2|TRBJ2-1|TRBV24-1|NA
CATAGLAGYNEQFF
TGTGCCACCGCGGGACTAGCGGGTTACAATGAGCAGTTCTTC
>NA|TRBJ2-3|TRBV5-1|NA
CASSPGFDTDTQYF
TGCGCCAGCAGCCCCGGTTTTGACACAGATACGCAGTATTTT
>NA|TRBJ1-2|TRBV6-2/TRBV6-3|many
CASSGQIHGYTF
TGTGCCAGCAGTGGACAGATACATGGCTACACCTTC
>NA|TRBJ2-3|TRBV29-1|NA
CSVDPGISTDTQYF
TGCAGCGTTGATCCCGGGATTAGCACAGATACGCAGTATTTT
>TRBD1|TRBJ1-1|TRBV2|NA
CARIRTGRNGNTEAFF
TGTGCCAGAATCCGGACAGGCCGAAACGGGAACACTGAAGCTTTCTTT
>TRBD1|TRBJ2-7|TRBV5-4|few
CASSNGQGRFLREQYF
TGTGCCAGCAGCAACGGACAGGGTCGATTCTTACGCGAGCAGTACTTC
>TRBD2|TRBJ2-6|TRBV28|NA
CASSLTSGSGGANVLTF
TGTGCCAGCAGTTTAACTAGCGGGAGCGGTGGGGCCAACGTCCTGACTTTC
>NA|TRBJ1-1|TRBV5-3|NA
CARSPGRNTEAFF
TGTGCCAGAAGCCCGGGTAGGAACACTGAAGCTTTCTTT
>TRBD2|TRBJ2-3|TRBV11-3|NA
CASSPSRTSRPGTQYF
TGTGCCAGCAGCCCATCAAGGACTAGCCGACCGGGCACGCAGTATTTT
>TRBD2|TRBJ2-7|TRBV6-5|NA
CASRPASGSYEQYF
TGTGCCAGCAGGCCCGCTAGCGGGAGCTACGAGCAGTACTTC
>TRBD1|TRBJ1-5|TRBV28|NA
CASLKGTSRGDQPQHF
TGTGCCAGCCTTAAGGGGACCAGCAGGGGGGATCAGCCCCAGCATTTT
>TRBD2|TRBJ2-2|TRBV7-6|NA
CASSLRLAGDGTGELFF
TGTGCCAGCAGCCTTCGACTAGCGGGAGATGGTACCGGGGAGCTGTTTTTT
>TRBD1|TRBJ1-5|TRBV9|NA
CASSPGQGLYQPQHF
TGTGCCAGCAGCCCCGGACAGGGCCTCTATCAGCCCCAGCATTTT